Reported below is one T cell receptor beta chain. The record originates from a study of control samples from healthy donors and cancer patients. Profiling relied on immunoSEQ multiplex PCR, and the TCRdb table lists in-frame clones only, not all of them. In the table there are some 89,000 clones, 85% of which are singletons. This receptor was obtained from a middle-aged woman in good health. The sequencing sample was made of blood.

CDR3 sequence (DNA): TGTGCCAGTAGCGGACAGGGTAAGTCGCCCCAGCATTTT. This encodes CASSGQGKSPQHF. The chain is built from TRBV19 and TRBJ1-5; 8 nucleotides line up with TRBD1. The length of the CDR3 is 13 residues. Germline lookup yields CDR1 LNHDA and CDR2 SQIVND (reference sequence). Losses at the gene ends were 6 bases for V and 9 bases for J; bases not matched to a gene: 7.